The text below deals with one TCR beta chain. In the source study's methods: Estimation of nucleated cell counts relied on the amplification of reference gene primers. TCRdb's table, derived via immunoSEQ multiplex PCR, lists solely in-frame clones and lacks some. That table is the source of V, J and clone size, and D and trimming were worked out from the DNA. The profile covers approximately 330,000 clones, with about nine tenths appearing a single time and 9.9% taken by the ten largest. These data originate in a study of blood T cell repertoires in COVID-19. Across the whole study: Samples representing acute and convalescent COVID-19 were sourced from the United States, Italy and Spain. The cDNA or gDNA used as material had been derived from T cells, B-cell-depleted T cells, or PBMCs.

CDR1 is SGDLS and CDR2 is YYNGEE in the germline V gene. This CDR3 region has 16 residues. V was clipped by 0 bases and J by 5 bases, with 14 bases between them. The receptor's source is a man under 40 with COVID-19, enrolled during active disease. Input material: peripheral blood. V is TRBV9 and J is TRBJ2-2, with D possibly matching TRBD1 (6 bases). The CDR3 region is CASSVATGETTGELFF. CDR3 nucleotide sequence: TGTGCCAGCAGCGTAGCGACAGGAGAAACAACCGGGGAGCTGTTTTTT.